These 8 T cell receptor beta chains originate from one sample sequenced in a study of technical replicates of blood from four donors (dated by TCRdb to about 2017). Libraries were made using the immunoSEQ multiplex PCR assay. Here the immuneACCESS table is served through TCRdb, limited to in-frame sequences with V and J called. Missing clones are a known gap in these copies; in checked studies unresolved V genes cover under half, and the rest lacks a known reason. A total of around 93,000 clones appear in this sample, over 90% of them only once. The ten largest clonotypes hold under 0.4% of the sample. Sequenced material: T cells isolated from PBMCs. The source of these receptors is a human donor in good health.

This clone was seen once. The V gene is TRBV7-2, the J gene TRBJ2-4; D is possibly TRBD1 (6 bases). From germline, CDR1 is SGHTA and CDR2 FQGNSA. The CDR3 is made up of 13 amino acids. V was trimmed by 6 bases and J by 6 bases, leaving 12 bases between them. Written as DNA, the CDR3 is TGTGCCAGCAGTTGGGGGCTTGGAAACATTCAGTACTTC. Protein product: CASSWGLGNIQYF.

V gene TRBV28 combines with J gene TRBJ2-3, with a tentative D call TRBD2 (6 bases). Germline CDR1 is MDHEN and CDR2 is SYDVKM. V lost 5 bases, J lost 0 bases, and 15 bases lay in between. This CDR3 is 16 amino acids long. The DNA for the CDR3 is TGTGCCAGCAGTCCCGAAGCGGGTCATAGCACAGATACGCAGTATTTT. Protein product: CASSPEAGHSTDTQYF.

The chain links TRBV27 to TRBJ1-4; D uncertain. Trimming shortened V by 1 base and J by 6 bases, and 9 bases separated the two germline ends. Germline CDR1 reads MNHEY; CDR2 reads SMNVEV (reference sequence). The CDR3 totals 14 residues. CDR3 sequence (DNA): TGTGCCAGCAGTTTATATGGAGAGCATGAAAAACTGTTTTTT. Translating it yields CASSLYGEHEKLFF.

This chain links TRBV5-1 with TRBJ2-7, with D hard to call. The germline CDR1 and CDR2 sequences are SGHRS and YFSETQ. The CDR3 sequence is 13 residues long. The germline V and J ends were trimmed by 5 bases and 5 bases, with 14 bases remaining between them. CDR3 sequence (DNA): TGCGCCAGCAGGCCAGGTCGTTCTGACGAGCAGTACTTC. Its protein product is CASRPGRSDEQYF.

The chain employs TRBV5-4 and TRBJ2-1; 7 positions agree with TRBD2. After removal of 0 bases from V and 7 bases from J, the junction contained 1 base not matched to a gene. Germline V gives CDR1 SGHNT, CDR2 YYREEE (reference sequence). The CDR3 runs to 13 residues. CDR3 DNA: TGTGCCAGCAGCTTGGGGACTAGTAATGAGCAGTTCTTC. It yields the protein CASSLGTSNEQFF.

The chain combines TRBV7-3 with TRBJ2-3, with D possibly matching TRBD1 (6 bases). CDR1 SGHTA and CDR2 FQGTGA come from the germline V gene. The CDR3 consists of 15 residues. Trimming shortened V by 5 bases and J by 10 bases, and 22 bases separated the two germline ends. The CDR3 DNA is TGTGCCAGCAGCCCTCAGGGGCTAGCTGATGGTGCGCAGTATTTT. Translating it yields CASSPQGLADGAQYF.

V usage is TRBV7-2 and J usage is TRBJ1-2; 8 bases are a match to TRBD1. This CDR3 is built from 15 residues. Germline V lookup: CDR1 SGHTA, CDR2 FQGNSA. V was pared by 1 base and J by 7 bases, with 8 bases of the junction left unmatched. The CDR3 DNA sequence: TGTGCCAGCAGCTTAGGCCCCGCAGGGGGCGTTGGCTACACCTTC. It codes for CASSLGPAGGVGYTF.

The J gene is TRBJ2-7, the V gene TRBV28; tentatively, D is TRBD2 (5 bases). CDR3 length: 14 amino acids. Trimming left V 5 bases short and J 2 bases short, with 13 bases between. Germline V gene lookup returns CDR1 MDHEN and CDR2 SYDVKM. CDR3 region: CASSTLGLTYEQYF. The CDR3 bases are TGTGCCAGCAGTACCCTCGGACTTACCTACGAGCAGTACTTC.